This T cell receptor (beta chain) emerged from a study of cytomegalovirus exposure and HLA in healthy donors. Study observations and caveats: The study labeled roughly 160 TCR beta chains cytomegalovirus-associated.

About this clone itself: Its cognate antigen is unknown.

Germline V CDR1 and CDR2: MNHEY, SMNVEV (reference sequence). V lost 6 bases and J lost 6; bases outside the gene matches: 10. CDR3 length: 15 residues. It was with 60 Vbeta and 13 Jbeta primers that the PCR ran. TCRdb keeps only in-frame clones here, not all; method: immunoSEQ multiplex PCR. The table has about 190,000 clones, around 67% seen once. J is TRBJ2-1 and V is TRBV27; 8 bases align to TRBD2. The sequence was collected from a woman aged 25 to 39 in good health and CMV-seropositive. Material for sequencing was PBMCs. Here the CDR3 reads CASSLPTGTSNEQFF. The CDR3 coding sequence is TGTGCCAGCAGCTTGCCTACCGGGACTAGCAATGAGCAGTTCTTC.